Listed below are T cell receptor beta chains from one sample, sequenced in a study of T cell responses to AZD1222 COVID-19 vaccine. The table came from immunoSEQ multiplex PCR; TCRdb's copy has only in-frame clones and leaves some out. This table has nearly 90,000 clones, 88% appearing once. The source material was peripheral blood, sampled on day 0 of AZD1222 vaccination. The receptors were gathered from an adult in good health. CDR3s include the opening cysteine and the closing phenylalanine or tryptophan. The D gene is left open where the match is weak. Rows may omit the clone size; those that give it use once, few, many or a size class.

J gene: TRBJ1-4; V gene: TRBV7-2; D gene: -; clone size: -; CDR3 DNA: TGTGCCAGCAGCCCACGACGCGGGGGGGCTGAAAAACTGTTTTTT; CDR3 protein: CASSPRRGGAEKLFF
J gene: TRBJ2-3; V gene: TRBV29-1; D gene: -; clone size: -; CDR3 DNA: TGCAGCGTTGAAGCACTCCCGGGATCGCAGTATTTT; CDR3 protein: CSVEALPGSQYF
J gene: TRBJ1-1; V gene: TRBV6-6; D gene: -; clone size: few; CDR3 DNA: TGTGCCAGCAGAACATACGGGGGAAGCACTGAAGCTTTCTTT; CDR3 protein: CASRTYGGSTEAFF
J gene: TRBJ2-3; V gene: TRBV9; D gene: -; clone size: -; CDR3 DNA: TGTGCCAGCAGCGTAGATCCCCAAGGGGGTCTAACACAAGATACGCAGTATTTT; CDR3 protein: CASSVDPQGGLTQDTQYF
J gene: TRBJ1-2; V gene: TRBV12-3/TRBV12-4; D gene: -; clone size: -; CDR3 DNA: TGTGCCAGCAGCACACTTAACTATGGCTACACCTTC; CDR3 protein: CASSTLNYGYTF
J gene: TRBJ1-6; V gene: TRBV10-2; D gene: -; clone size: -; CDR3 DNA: TGCGCCAGCAGTGAGTCGCAGGACAGTTCACCCCTCCACTTT; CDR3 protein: CASSESQDSSPLHF
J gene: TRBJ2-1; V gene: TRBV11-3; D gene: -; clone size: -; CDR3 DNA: TGTGCCAGCAGCGGGGCGGATAATGAGCAGTTCTTC; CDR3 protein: CASSGADNEQFF
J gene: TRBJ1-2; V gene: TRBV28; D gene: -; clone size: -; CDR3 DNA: TGTGCCAGCAGTCCGGGCGGGGGCGACAACTATGGCTACACCTTC; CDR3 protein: CASSPGGGDNYGYTF
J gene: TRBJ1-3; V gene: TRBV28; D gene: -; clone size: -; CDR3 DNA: TGTGCCAGCAGTTTGTCATTAGACTCTGGAAACACCATATATTTT; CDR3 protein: CASSLSLDSGNTIYF
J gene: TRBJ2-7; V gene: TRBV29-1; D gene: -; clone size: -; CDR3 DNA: TGCAGCGTTGACGGGAGCCTTTCTGGGTCCTACGAGCAGTACTTC; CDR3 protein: CSVDGSLSGSYEQYF
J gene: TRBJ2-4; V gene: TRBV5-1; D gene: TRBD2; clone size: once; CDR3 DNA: TGCGCCAGCAGCCCAGGGACTAGCGCCAAAAACATTCAGTACTTC; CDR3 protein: CASSPGTSAKNIQYF
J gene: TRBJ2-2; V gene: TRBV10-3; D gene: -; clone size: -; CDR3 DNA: TGTGCCATCAGCGGGCCAGCCACCGGGGAGCTGTTTTTT; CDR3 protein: CAISGPATGELFF
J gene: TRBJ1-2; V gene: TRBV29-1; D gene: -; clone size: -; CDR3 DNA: TGCAGCGCCGAAGGGGAAGGAAGCTATGGCTACACCTTC; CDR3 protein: CSAEGEGSYGYTF
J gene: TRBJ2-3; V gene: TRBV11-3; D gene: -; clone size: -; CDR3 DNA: TGTGCCAGCAGCTTAGACGGTACTAGCACAGATACGCAGTATTTT; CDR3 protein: CASSLDGTSTDTQYF
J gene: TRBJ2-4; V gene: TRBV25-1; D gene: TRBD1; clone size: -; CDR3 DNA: TGTGCCAGCAGTTCCCCCGGACAGGGGGCGGCCAAAAACATTCAGTACTTC; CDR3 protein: CASSSPGQGAAKNIQYF
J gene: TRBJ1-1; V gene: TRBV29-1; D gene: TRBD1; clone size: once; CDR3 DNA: TGCAGCGTTGAAGAAGGGGGACAGAGGGCTTTCTTT; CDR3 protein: CSVEEGGQRAFF
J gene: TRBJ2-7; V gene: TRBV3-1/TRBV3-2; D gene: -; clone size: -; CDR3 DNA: TGTGCCAGCAGCCAAAGATACGGGGACCGCTACGAGCAGTACTTC; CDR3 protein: CASSQRYGDRYEQYF
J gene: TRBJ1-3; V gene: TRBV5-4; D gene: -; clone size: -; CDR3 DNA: TGTGCCAGCAGCTTGGATGGCGGCTCTGGAAACACCATATATTTT; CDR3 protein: CASSLDGGSGNTIYF
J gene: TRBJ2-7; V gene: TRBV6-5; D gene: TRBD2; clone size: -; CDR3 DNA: TGTGCCAGCAGGGCCGGACTAGCGGGTTCCTACGAGCAGTACTTC; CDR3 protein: CASRAGLAGSYEQYF
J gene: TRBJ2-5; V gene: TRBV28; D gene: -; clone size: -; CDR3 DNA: TGTGCCAGCAGCGCCTTGGGAACACTCCAAGAGACCCAGTACTTC; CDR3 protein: CASSALGTLQETQYF
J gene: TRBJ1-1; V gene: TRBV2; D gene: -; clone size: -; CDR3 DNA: TGTGCCAGCAGCGGGACACTGAACACTGAAGCTTTCTTT; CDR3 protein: CASSGTLNTEAFF
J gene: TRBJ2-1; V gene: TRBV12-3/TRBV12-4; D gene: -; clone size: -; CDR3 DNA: TGTGCCAGCAGTTTTAGTGGGAATGAGCAGTTCTTC; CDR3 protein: CASSFSGNEQFF
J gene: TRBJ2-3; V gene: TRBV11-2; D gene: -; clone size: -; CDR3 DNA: TGTGCCAGCAGCTTAAAGGCTTGGGGTGGCACAGATACGCAGTATTTT; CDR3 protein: CASSLKAWGGTDTQYF
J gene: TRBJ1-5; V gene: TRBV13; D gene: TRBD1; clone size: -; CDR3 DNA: TGTGCCAGCAGTCGACAGGGAAATCAGCCCCAGCATTTT; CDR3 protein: CASSRQGNQPQHF
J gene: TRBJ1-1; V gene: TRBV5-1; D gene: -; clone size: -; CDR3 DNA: TGCGCCAGCAGCTTGGAGTCTGAAGCTTTCTTT; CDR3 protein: CASSLESEAFF
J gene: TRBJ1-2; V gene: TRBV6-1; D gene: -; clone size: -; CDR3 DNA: TGTGCCAGCAGTGAAGGACGGACCTATGGCTACACCTTC; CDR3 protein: CASSEGRTYGYTF
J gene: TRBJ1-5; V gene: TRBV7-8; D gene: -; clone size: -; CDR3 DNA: TGTGCCAGCAGCTTAGTACAGGGCGGCCAGCCCCAGCATTTT; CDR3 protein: CASSLVQGGQPQHF
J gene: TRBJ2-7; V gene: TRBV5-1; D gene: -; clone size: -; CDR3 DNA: TGCGCCAGCAGCTTCACAAACTCCTACGAGCAGTACTTC; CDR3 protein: CASSFTNSYEQYF
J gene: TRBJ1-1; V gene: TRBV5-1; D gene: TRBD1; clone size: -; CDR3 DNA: TGCGCCAGCAGCTTGGTATCGGGACAGGGAAACACTGAAGCTTTCTTT; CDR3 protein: CASSLVSGQGNTEAFF
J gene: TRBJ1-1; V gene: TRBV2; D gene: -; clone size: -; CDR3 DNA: TGTGCCAGCAGTCCCCTTATAAGCGGCACTGAAGCTTTCTTT; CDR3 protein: CASSPLISGTEAFF
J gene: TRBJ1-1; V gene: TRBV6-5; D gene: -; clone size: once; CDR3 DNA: TGTGCCAGCAGTTTAGAAGGGGCTCTCACTGAAGCTTTCTTT; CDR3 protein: CASSLEGALTEAFF
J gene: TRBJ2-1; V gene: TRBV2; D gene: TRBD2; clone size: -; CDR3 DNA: TGTGCCAGCAGGACTAGCGGACAAAACAATGAGCAGTTCTTC; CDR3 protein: CASRTSGQNNEQFF
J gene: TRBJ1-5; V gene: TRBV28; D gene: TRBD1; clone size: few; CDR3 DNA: TGTGCCAGCAGAAAGGACAGGGCCCAGCCCCAGCATTTT; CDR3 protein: CASRKDRAQPQHF
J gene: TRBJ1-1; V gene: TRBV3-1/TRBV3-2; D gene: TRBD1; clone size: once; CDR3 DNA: TGTGCCAGCAGCCTCCCCAGGACAGGGGGCACTGAAGCTTTCTTT; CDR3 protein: CASSLPRTGGTEAFF
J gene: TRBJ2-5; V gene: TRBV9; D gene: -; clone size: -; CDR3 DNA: TGTGCCAGCAGCGTACTTCCGGAAGAGACCCAGTACTTC; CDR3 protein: CASSVLPEETQYF
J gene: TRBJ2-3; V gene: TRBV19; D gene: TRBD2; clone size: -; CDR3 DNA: TGTGCCAGTACCGGATGGACTAGCGGCTACACAGATACGCAGTATTTT; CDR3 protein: CASTGWTSGYTDTQYF
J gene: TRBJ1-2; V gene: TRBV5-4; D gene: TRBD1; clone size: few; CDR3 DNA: TGTGCCAGCAGCCCCTCGGACAGGCGACGCTATGGCTACACCTTC; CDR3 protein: CASSPSDRRRYGYTF
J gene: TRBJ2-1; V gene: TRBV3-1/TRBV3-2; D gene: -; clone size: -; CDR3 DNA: TGTGCCAGCAGCCAACAGGGGAAGCAGTTCTTC; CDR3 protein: CASSQQGKQFF
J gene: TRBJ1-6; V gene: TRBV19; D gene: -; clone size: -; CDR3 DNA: TGTGCCAGTAGTAGGTTCGGGCAGAATAATTCACCCCTCCACTTT; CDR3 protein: CASSRFGQNNSPLHF
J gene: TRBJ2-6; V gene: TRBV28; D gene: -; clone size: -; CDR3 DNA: TGTGCCAGCAGTTTAGAGATTCTGGGGGCCAACGTCCTGACTTTC; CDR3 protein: CASSLEILGANVLTF
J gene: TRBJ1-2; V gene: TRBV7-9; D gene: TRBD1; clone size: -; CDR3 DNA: TGTGCCAGCAGCGCCCGGGACAGTCGCTATGGCTACACCTTC; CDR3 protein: CASSARDSRYGYTF
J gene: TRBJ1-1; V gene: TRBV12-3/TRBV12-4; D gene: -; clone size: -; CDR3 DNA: TGTGCCAGCGTCGCGGGGGCGAACACTGAAGCTTTCTTT; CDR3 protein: CASVAGANTEAFF
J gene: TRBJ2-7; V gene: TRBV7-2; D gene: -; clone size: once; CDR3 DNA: TGTGCCAGCAGCCCCTTGGGGCAGCCCATTATCGACTTC; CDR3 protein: CASSPLGQPIIDF
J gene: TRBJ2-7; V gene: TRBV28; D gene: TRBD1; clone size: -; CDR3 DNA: TGTGCCAGCATCTCTGGGGGGACAGGGCCATCCTACGAGCAGTACTTC; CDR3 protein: CASISGGTGPSYEQYF
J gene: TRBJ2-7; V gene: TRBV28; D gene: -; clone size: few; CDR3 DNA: TGTGCCAGCAGCCCTTCCCGGTCCTACGAGCAGTACTTC; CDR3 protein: CASSPSRSYEQYF
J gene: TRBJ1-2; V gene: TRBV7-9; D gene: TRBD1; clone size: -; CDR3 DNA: TGTGCCAGCAGCTTAGTGGGGACAGGAATCGATGGCTACACCTTC; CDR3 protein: CASSLVGTGIDGYTF
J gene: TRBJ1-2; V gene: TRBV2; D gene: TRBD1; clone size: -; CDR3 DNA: TGTGCCAGCAGTGGATACGCCGGGACAGGGGTACGAAACTATGGCTACACCTTC; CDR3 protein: CASSGYAGTGVRNYGYTF
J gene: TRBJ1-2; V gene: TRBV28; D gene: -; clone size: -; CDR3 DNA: TGTGCCAGCAGTTCTAACTATGGCTACACCTTC; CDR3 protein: CASSSNYGYTF
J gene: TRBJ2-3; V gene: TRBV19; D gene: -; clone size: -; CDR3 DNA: TGTGCCAGTAGTATGGGGGGACAGAGCACAGATACGCAGTATTTT; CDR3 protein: CASSMGGQSTDTQYF
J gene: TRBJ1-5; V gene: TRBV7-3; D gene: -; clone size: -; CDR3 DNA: TGTGCCAGCAGCTTTCAGGGAGATCAGCCCCAGCATTTT; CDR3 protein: CASSFQGDQPQHF
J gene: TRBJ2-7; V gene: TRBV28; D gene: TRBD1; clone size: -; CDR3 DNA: TGTGCCAGCAGTTCCTCCGGGACAGGGGACGAGCAGTACTTC; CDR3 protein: CASSSSGTGDEQYF
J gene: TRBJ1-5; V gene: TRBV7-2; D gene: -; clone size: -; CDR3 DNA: TGTGCCAGCAGCTTTAATCAGGGTTCCAATCAGCCCCAGCATTTT; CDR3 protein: CASSFNQGSNQPQHF
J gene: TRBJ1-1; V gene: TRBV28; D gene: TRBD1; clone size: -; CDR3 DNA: TGTGCCAGCAGTGAAATACAGGGGGCTGGGAACACTGAAGCTTTCTTT; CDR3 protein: CASSEIQGAGNTEAFF
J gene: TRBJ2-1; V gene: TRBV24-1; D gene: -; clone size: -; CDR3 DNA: TGTGCCACCAGTGATTCCAAGACTAGACGTACTAACAATGAGCAGTTCTTC; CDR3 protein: CATSDSKTRRTNNEQFF
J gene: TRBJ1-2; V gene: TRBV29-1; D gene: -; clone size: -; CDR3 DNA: TGCAGCGTTGAAGATCGCGGGGGGAACTATGGCTACACCTTC; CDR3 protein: CSVEDRGGNYGYTF
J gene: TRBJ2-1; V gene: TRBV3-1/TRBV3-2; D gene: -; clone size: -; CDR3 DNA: TGTGCCAGCAGCCAAGGGAATGAGCAGTTCTTC; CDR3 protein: CASSQGNEQFF
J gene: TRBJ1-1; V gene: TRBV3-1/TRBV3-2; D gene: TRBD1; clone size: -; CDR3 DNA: TGTGCCAGCAGCCAATTGACAGGGACCCACACTGAAGCTTTCTTT; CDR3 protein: CASSQLTGTHTEAFF
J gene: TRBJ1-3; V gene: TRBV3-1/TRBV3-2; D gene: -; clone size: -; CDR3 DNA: TGTGCCAGCAGCCGCTCCGGAAACACCATATATTTT; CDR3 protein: CASSRSGNTIYF
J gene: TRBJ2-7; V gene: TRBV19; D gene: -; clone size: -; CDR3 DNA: TGTGCCAGCCAAATGACTGCAGGGCAGTACGAGCAGTACTTC; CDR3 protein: CASQMTAGQYEQYF